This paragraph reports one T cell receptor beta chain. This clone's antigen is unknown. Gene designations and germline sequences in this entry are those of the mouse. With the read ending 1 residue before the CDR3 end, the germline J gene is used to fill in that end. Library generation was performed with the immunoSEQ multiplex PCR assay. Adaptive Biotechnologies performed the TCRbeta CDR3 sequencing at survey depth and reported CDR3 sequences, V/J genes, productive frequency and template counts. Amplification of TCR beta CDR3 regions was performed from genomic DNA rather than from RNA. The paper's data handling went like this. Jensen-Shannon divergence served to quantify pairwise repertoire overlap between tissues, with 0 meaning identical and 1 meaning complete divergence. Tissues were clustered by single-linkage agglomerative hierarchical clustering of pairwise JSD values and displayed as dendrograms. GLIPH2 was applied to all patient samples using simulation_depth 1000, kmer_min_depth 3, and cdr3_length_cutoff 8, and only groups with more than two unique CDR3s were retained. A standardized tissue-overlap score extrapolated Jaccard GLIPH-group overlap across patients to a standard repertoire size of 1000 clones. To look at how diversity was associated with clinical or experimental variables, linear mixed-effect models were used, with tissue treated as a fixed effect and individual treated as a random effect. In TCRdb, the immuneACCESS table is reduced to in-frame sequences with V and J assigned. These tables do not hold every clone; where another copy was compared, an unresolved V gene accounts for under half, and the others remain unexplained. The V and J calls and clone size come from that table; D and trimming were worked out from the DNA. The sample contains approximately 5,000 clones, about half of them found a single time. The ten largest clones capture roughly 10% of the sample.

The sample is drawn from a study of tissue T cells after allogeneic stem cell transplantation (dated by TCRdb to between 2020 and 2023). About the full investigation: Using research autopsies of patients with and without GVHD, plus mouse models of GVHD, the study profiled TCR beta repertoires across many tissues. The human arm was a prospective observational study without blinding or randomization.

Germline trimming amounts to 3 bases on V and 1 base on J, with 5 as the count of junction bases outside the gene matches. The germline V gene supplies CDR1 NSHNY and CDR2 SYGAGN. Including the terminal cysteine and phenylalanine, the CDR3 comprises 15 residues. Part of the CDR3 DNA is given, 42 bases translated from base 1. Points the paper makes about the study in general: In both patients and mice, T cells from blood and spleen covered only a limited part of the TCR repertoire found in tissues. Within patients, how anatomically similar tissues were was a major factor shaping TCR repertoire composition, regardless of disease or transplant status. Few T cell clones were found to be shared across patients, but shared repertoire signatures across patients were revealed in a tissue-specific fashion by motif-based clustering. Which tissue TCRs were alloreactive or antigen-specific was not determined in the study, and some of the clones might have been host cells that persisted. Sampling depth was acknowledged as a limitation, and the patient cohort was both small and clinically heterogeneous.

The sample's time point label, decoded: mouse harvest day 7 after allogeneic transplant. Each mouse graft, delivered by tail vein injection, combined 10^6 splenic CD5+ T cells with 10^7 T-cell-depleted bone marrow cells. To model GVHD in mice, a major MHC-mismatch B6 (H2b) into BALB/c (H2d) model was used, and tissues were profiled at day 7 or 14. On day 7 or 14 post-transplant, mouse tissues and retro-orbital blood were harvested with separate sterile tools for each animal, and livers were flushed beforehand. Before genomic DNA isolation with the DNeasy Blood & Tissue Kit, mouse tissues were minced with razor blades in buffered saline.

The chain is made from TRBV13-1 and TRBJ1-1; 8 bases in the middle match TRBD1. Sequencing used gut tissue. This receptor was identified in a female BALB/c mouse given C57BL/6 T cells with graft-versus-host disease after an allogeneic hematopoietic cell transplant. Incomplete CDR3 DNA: TGTGCCAGCAGTGCCTACAGGGGGAGGAACACAGAAGTCTTC. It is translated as CASSAYRGRNTEVF. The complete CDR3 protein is CASSAYRGRNTEVFF.